The source of this T cell receptor (beta chain) is a study of T-cell reconstitution after alpha-beta-depleted transplantation in children. As it was prepared, the TCRbeta library received unique molecular identifiers. TCRdb analysed the PCR reads with MiXCR anew, one entry per CDR3 protein. In the table there are 250,000 to 350,000 distinct CDR3 sequences, nearly 10% of which are singletons. From germline, CDR1 is SGHRS and CDR2 YFSETQ. There are 14 residues in the CDR3. This clonotype was seen a single time. A much larger clone sits a single nucleotide away, making a read error possible. The starting material was PBMCs from the stem cell graft donor, obtained from the stem cell graft. This TCR derives from a human donor who donated a stem cell graft to a child with SCID. This chain links TRBV5-1 with TRBJ2-7; D remains unclear. The CDR3 sequence: CATSFRTDSYEQYF. CDR3 DNA sequence: TGCGCCACCAGCTTCCGGACGGACTCCTACGAGCAGTACTTC. The entire variable domain, with the rest obtained from reference TRBV5-1 and TRBJ2-7, is as follows: KAGVTQTPRYLIKTRGQQVTLSCSPISGHRSVSWYQQTPGQGLQFLFEYFSETQRNKGNFPGRFSGRQFSNSRSEMNVSTLELGDSALYLCATSFRTDSYEQYFGPGTRLTVT.